Listed here are 30 T cell receptor beta chains from one sample, sequenced in a study of T cell repertoires in ileal Crohn's disease (dated by TCRdb to between 2018 and 2021). Library preparation was by the immunoSEQ multiplex PCR assay. Held by TCRdb, this immuneACCESS table contains in-frame sequences only and omits some clones. Under half of the omission traces to an unresolved V gene where checked; the cause of the rest is unknown. The sample table contains around 9,800 clones; only one count was recorded for around 86% of them. In total, the top ten clones hold more than 8% of the sample. The label giving this sample's time point can be read as: inflamed ileum from the surgical specimen. Source material: ileal tissue. Every receptor here comes from an adult with Crohn's disease.

The J gene is TRBJ2-1, the V gene TRBV5-6; 10 nucleotides match TRBD2. Per the germline V gene, CDR1 is SGHDT and CDR2 is YYEEEE. Trimming at V came to 2 bases and at J to 10 bases, leaving 6 bases not matched to a gene. CDR3 length: 14 residues. In nucleotides, the CDR3 is TGTGCCAGCAGCTTCGCTAGCGGGAGCTGGGAGCAGTTCTTC. Translation gives CASSFASGSWEQFF.

V gene TRBV5-6 combines with J gene TRBJ1-3; D unresolved. Germline values: CDR1 SGHDT, CDR2 YYEEEE. V was pared by 4 bases and J by 0 bases, with 11 bases between. This CDR3 contains 15 residues. For the CDR3, the DNA is TGTGCCAGCAGCCTCTTATCGTCCTCTGGAAACACCATATATTTT. Its protein product is CASSLLSSSGNTIYF.

V is TRBV11-2 and J is TRBJ2-2; a possible D gene is TRBD2 (6 bases). The germline V gene has CDR1 SGHAT and CDR2 FQNNGV. Trimming cost V 2 bases and J 7 bases, with 11 bases left between them. The CDR3 has 14 residues. The CDR3: CASSLNPGSGELFF. The DNA for the CDR3 is TGTGCCAGCAGCTTAAACCCCGGGAGCGGGGAGCTGTTTTTT.

This rearrangement joins TRBV27 to TRBJ2-1; D is perhaps TRBD1 (8 bases). The CDR3 contains 17 residues. The germline V and J ends were trimmed by 6 bases and 7 bases, with 25 bases remaining between them. Germline-derived CDR1 and CDR2 are MNHEY and SMNVEV (reference sequence). The chain's CDR3 is CASRTGALPRGGNEQFF. In nucleotides, the CDR3 is TGTGCCAGCAGGACAGGGGCTTTGCCTAGGGGGGGGAATGAGCAGTTCTTC.

The chain uses TRBV5-4 and TRBJ1-1, with TRBD1 matching 10 bases. The CDR3 totals 14 residues. J lost 6 bases, V lost 4 bases, and 6 bases had no gene match. Germline V gene sequence: CDR1 SGHNT, CDR2 YYREEE (reference sequence). The CDR3 DNA reads TGTGCCAGCAGCCGGACAGGGGGGGTCGCTGAAGCTTTCTTT. Protein sequence: CASSRTGGVAEAFF.

The chain uses TRBV15 and TRBJ2-5; no reliable D call. The germline V gene encodes CDR1 LNHNV and CDR2 YYDKDF (reference sequence). Deletions cut 0 bases from V and 5 bases from J, with 7 bases between. This CDR3 has 13 residues. The CDR3 region is CATSRDRRETQYF. The DNA for the CDR3 is TGTGCCACCAGCAGAGATAGAAGGGAGACCCAGTACTTC.

The rearrangement links TRBV28 to TRBJ1-2, with a weak D call TRBD1 (6 bases). CDR3 length: 11 residues. CDR1 and CDR2 (germline): MDHEN, SYDVKM. V lost 10 bases and J 5 bases, leaving 11 bases between the germline ends. CDR3 DNA: TGTGCCACCACAGGGCGGTATGGCTACACCTTC. Residues: CATTGRYGYTF.

Points on this clone: An end of the junction does not agree with germline; a read error may underlie this. The chain links TRBV19 to TRBJ1-2; no clear D. Looked up from germline, CDR1 is LNHDA and CDR2 is SQIVND (reference sequence). This CDR3 has 13 residues. CDR3 sequence: CASSIVGRTPLNF. The CDR3 region has the DNA TGTGCCAGTAGTATAGTGGGCAGGACCCCTCTAAACTTC.

This clone was seen just once. The J gene is TRBJ2-7, the V gene TRBV6-5; the D is unclear. The CDR3 is 11 amino acids. The germline CDR1 and CDR2 sequences are MNHEY and SVGAGI. V was clipped by 1 base and J by 3 bases, with 1 base between them. The CDR3 reads CASSYFYEQYF. CDR3 DNA sequence: TGTGCCAGCAGTTACTTCTACGAGCAGTACTTC.

This chain links TRBV5-1 with TRBJ2-5; 7 positions match TRBD1. The CDR3 sequence is 14 residues long. The junction had 7 bases not matched to a gene; V was cut back by 5 bases and J by 3 bases. Germline CDR1 SGHRS, CDR2 YFSETQ. CDR3 coding DNA: TGCGCCAGCAGTGTTGGACAGGCGAAAGAGACCCAGTACTTC. This sequence encodes CASSVGQAKETQYF.

This chain uses TRBV18 with TRBJ2-7; tentatively, D is TRBD2 (6 bases). The CDR3 totals 16 residues. V was cut by 2 bases and J by 1 base, with 15 bases left in between. Germline assignment: CDR1 KGHSH and CDR2 LQKENI. CDR3 protein: CASSPTLQRASYEQYF. As DNA, the CDR3 is TGTGCCAGCTCACCAACTTTGCAGCGGGCTTCCTACGAGCAGTACTTC.

The V call is TRBV5-1, the J call TRBJ2-2; D tentatively fits TRBD1 or TRBD2 (5 bases each). The V end was cut by 5 bases, the J end by 4 bases, with 18 bases between. Per the germline V gene, CDR1 is SGHRS and CDR2 is YFSETQ. CDR3 size: 16 residues. The CDR3 bases are TGCGCCAGCAGAATTCTCCCGGGACCAGGCACCGGGGAGCTGTTTTTT. Translation gives CASRILPGPGTGELFF. Using reference TRBV5-1 and TRBJ2-2 for the parts outside the CDR3, the full variable domain is KAGVTQTPRYLIKTRGQQVTLSCSPISGHRSVSWYQQTPGQGLQFLFEYFSETQRNKGNFPGRFSGRQFSNSRSEMNVSTLELGDSALYLCASRILPGPGTGELFFGEGSRLTVL.

This clone was recorded once. The chain is built from TRBV12-5 and TRBJ1-1; D call uncertain. This CDR3 contains 14 residues. Germline values: CDR1 LGHNT, CDR2 FRNRAP. Trimming took off 5 bases at V and 2 bases at J, with 12 bases between the two ends. In nucleotides, the CDR3 is TGTGCTAGTGGTCCCTGGACGGGTAACACTGAAGCTTTCTTT. Amino acids: CASGPWTGNTEAFF.

This clone was counted only a few times. This sequence joins TRBV27 and TRBJ2-3, with D tentatively TRBD2 (7 bases). This CDR3 has 17 amino acids. Looked up from germline, CDR1 is MNHEY and CDR2 is SMNVEV (reference sequence). The V end was cut by 7 bases, the J end by 5 bases, with 25 bases between. CDR3 nucleotide sequence: TGTGCCAGCAAAGGGAGAGGGGGGGGGTTTCTAGGAGATACGCAGTATTTT. Protein product: CASKGRGGGFLGDTQYF.

CDR3 region: CASSPPPGNEQFF. The DNA for the CDR3 is TGTGCCAGCAGCCCACCCCCAGGGAATGAGCAGTTCTTC. This rearrangement joins TRBV7-8 to TRBJ2-1, with D tentatively TRBD1 (5 bases). The germline V gene has CDR1 SGHVS and CDR2 FQNEAQ. CDR3 size: 13 residues. V shed 5 bases and J shed 7 bases, with 12 bases lying between them.

This sequence joins TRBV12-5 and TRBJ1-1; no clear D. The CDR3 loop spans 13 amino acids. Trimming left V 9 bases short and J 0 bases short, with 11 bases between. CDR1 and CDR2 (germline): LGHNT, FRNRAP. Here the CDR3 reads CASTRNVNTEAFF. The CDR3 nucleotides are TGTGCTAGCACCCGGAACGTGAACACTGAAGCTTTCTTT.

The CDR3 bases are TGCGCCAGCAGCTTGAGCGGGACCCAAGAGACCCAGTACTTC. Translated: CASSLSGTQETQYF. The chain joins TRBV5-1 to TRBJ2-5; TRBD2 matches 7 bases. The CDR3 sequence is 14 residues long. From germline, CDR1 is SGHRS and CDR2 YFSETQ. V shed 1 base and J 1 base; nucleotides not matched to a gene: 1.

The chain employs TRBV7-6 and TRBJ1-1; D call uncertain. The germline gives CDR1 SGHVS, CDR2 FNYEAQ. Trimming cost V 1 base and J 5 bases, with 8 bases left between them. The CDR3 is made up of 13 amino acids. The CDR3 nucleotides read TGTGCCAGCAGCTTAGAGGTCAAGACTGAAGCTTTCTTT. Translation: CASSLEVKTEAFF. Filled out from reference TRBV7-6 and TRBJ1-1, the complete variable domain reads GAGVSQSPRYKVTKRGQDVALRCDPISGHVSLYWYRQALGQGPEFLTYFNYEAQQDKSGLPNDRFSAERPEGSISTLTIQRTEQRDSAMYRCASSLEVKTEAFFGQGTRLTVV.

The J gene is TRBJ2-5, the V gene TRBV11-3; D remains ambiguous. CDR3 length: 13 amino acids. The V gene's germline CDR1 is SGHNT and CDR2 YENEEA. V lost 5 bases, J lost 5 bases, and 12 bases lay in between. Written as DNA, the CDR3 is TGTGCCAGCAGCCTCAGAGTAGGGGAGACCCAGTACTTC. This sequence encodes CASSLRVGETQYF.

CDR3 sequence reads: CASSLARTSGSNEQFF. The CDR3 DNA is TGCGCCAGCAGCTTGGCTAGGACTAGCGGGAGTAATGAGCAGTTCTTC. The chain links TRBV5-1 to TRBJ2-1, with TRBD2 matching over 13 bases. Germline lookup yields CDR1 SGHRS and CDR2 YFSETQ. Trimming took 0 bases from V and 7 from J; bases not matched to a gene: 4. The CDR3 length is 16 residues.

In its sample, this clone was seen a few times. The gene calls are TRBV5-8 and TRBJ2-7, with TRBD2 as a possible D gene (5 bases). V lost 2 bases and J lost 7, with 19 bases in between. The CDR3 sequence is 15 residues long. Germline CDR1 reads SGHTS; CDR2 reads YDEGEE. Here the CDR3 DNA reads TGTGCCAGCAGCTTAAACTACTTCCCCGGGGAGGAGCAGTACGTC. This sequence encodes CASSLNYFPGEEQYV.

This chain links TRBV4-2 with TRBJ2-1, with 9 bases that match TRBD2. CDR3 length: 20 residues. The germline V gene has CDR1 LGHNA and CDR2 YNFKEQ. With V trimmed by 1 base and J by 0 bases, 13 bases remained unmatched. Here the CDR3 reads CASSQGEVGREGPSYNEQFF. The CDR3 DNA reads as TGTGCCAGCAGCCAAGGTGAGGTGGGGCGGGAGGGCCCCTCCTACAATGAGCAGTTCTTC.

The rearrangement joins TRBV5-1 to TRBJ2-7, with D unclear. CDR3 length equals 17 residues. Germline-derived CDR1 and CDR2 are SGHRS and YFSETQ. Deletions cut 1 base from V and 0 bases from J, with 17 bases between. CDR3 sequence: CASSLRQRPIPSYEQYF. In nucleotides, the CDR3 is TGCGCCAGCAGCTTGAGGCAGAGGCCCATTCCCTCCTACGAGCAGTACTTC.

This clone has just one count. This chain connects TRBV7-2 to TRBJ2-3, with D possibly matching TRBD1 (6 bases). The germline CDR1 and CDR2 sequences are SGHTA and FQGNSA. The CDR3 covers 12 residues. V shed 5 bases and J shed 8 bases, with 11 bases lying between them. In DNA form, the CDR3 reads TGTGCCAGCAGCCAGGGGTCGGGTACGCAGTATTTT. This sequence encodes CASSQGSGTQYF. Complete variable domain (other parts from reference TRBV7-2 and TRBJ2-3): GAGVSQSPSNKVTEKGKDVELRCDPISGHTALYWYRQSLGQGLEFLIYFQGNSAPDKSGLPSDRFSAERTGGSVSTLTIQRTQQEDSAVYLCASSQGSGTQYFGPGTRLTVL.

This clone showed up just once. The chain employs TRBV5-1 and TRBJ2-3; D remains ambiguous. CDR3 length equals 15 residues. CDR1 is SGHRS, CDR2 YFSETQ, per germline. V was cut by 5 bases and J by 0 bases, with 13 bases left in between. CDR3 sequence reads: CASRSDGTSTDTQYF. CDR3 nucleotide sequence: TGCGCCAGCAGGTCCGACGGTACTAGCACAGATACGCAGTATTTT. The entire variable domain, with the rest obtained from reference TRBV5-1 and TRBJ2-3, is as follows: KAGVTQTPRYLIKTRGQQVTLSCSPISGHRSVSWYQQTPGQGLQFLFEYFSETQRNKGNFPGRFSGRQFSNSRSEMNVSTLELGDSALYLCASRSDGTSTDTQYFGPGTRLTVL.

V usage is TRBV27 and J usage is TRBJ2-3, with 10 nucleotides matching TRBD1. V gave up 4 bases and J gave up 2 bases; unmatched junction bases: 6. The CDR3 contains 16 residues. The germline V gene encodes CDR1 MNHEY and CDR2 SMNVEV (reference sequence). The chain's CDR3 is CASSSGDRGYTDTQYF. As DNA, the CDR3 is TGTGCCAGCAGTTCGGGGGACAGGGGTTACACAGATACGCAGTATTTT.

This rearrangement joins TRBV6-1 to TRBJ1-2, with D perhaps TRBD1 (5 bases). Trimming shortened V by 10 bases and J by 1 base, and 16 bases separated the two germline ends. There are 14 residues in the CDR3. The germline CDR1 and CDR2 sequences are MNHNS and SASEGT. CDR3 nucleotides: TGTGCCACCGAACCAGACAGCCTTAACTATGGCTACACCTTC. It translates to CATEPDSLNYGYTF.

This clone has just one count. V is TRBV7-9 and J is TRBJ1-4, with D possibly matching TRBD1 (5 bases). CDR3 length: 15 residues. V was trimmed by 5 bases and J by 0 bases, leaving 10 bases between them. Germline CDR1 reads SEHNR; CDR2 reads FQNEAQ (reference sequence). CDR3 in amino acids: CASSRDGATNEKLFF. The CDR3 DNA is TGTGCCAGCAGCCGGGACGGTGCAACTAATGAAAAACTGTTTTTT.

The V call is TRBV29-1, the J call TRBJ1-2, with TRBD1 matching 7 bases. The CDR3 has 13 residues. The V gene end was trimmed by 3 bases and the J gene end by 5 bases; junction bases not matched to a gene: 6. Per germline, CDR1 SQVTM and CDR2 ANQGSEA. CDR3 amino acids: CSVEPGGWYGYTF. CDR3 bases: TGCAGCGTTGAGCCAGGGGGTTGGTATGGCTACACCTTC.

The chain uses TRBV14 and TRBJ2-3; 7 bases match TRBD1. The CDR3 length is 17 residues. The V and J ends lost 4 bases and 2 bases, in that order; junction bases with no gene match: 12. Germline V gene sequence: CDR1 SGHDN, CDR2 FVKESK. CDR3 sequence (DNA): TGTGCCAGCAGCCCCTGGACAGGTTCTAGCCTCACAGATACGCAGTATTTT. It yields the protein CASSPWTGSSLTDTQYF.